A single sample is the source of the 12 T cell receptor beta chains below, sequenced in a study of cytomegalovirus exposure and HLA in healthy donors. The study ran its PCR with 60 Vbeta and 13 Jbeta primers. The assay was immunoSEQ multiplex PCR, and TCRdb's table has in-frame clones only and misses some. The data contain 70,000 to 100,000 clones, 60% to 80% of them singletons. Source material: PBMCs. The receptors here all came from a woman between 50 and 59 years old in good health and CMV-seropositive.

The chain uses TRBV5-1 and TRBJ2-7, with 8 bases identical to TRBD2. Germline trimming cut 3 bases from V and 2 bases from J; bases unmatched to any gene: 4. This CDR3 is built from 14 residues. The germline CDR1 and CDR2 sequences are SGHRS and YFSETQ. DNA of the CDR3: TGCGCCAGCAGCTCGGGACTAGTAGCCTACGAGCAGTACTTC. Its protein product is CASSSGLVAYEQYF.

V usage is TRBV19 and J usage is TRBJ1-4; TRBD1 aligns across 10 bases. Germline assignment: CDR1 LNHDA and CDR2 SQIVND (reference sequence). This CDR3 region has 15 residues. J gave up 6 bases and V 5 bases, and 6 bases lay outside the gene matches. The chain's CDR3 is CASSAAGTGDEKLFF. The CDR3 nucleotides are TGTGCCAGTAGTGCCGCCGGGACAGGGGATGAAAAACTGTTTTTT.

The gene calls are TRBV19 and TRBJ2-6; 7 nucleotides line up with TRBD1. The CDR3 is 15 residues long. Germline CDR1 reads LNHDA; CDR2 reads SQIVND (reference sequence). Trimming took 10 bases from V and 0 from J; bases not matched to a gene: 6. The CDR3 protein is CATRDSPSGANVLTF. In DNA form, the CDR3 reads TGTGCCACCCGGGACAGCCCCTCTGGGGCCAACGTCCTGACTTTC. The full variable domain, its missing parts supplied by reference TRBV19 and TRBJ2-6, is DGGITQSPKYLFRKEGQNVTLSCEQNLNHDAMYWYRQDPGQGLRLIYYSQIVNDFQKGDIAEGYSVSREKKESFPLTVTSAQKNPTAFYLCATRDSPSGANVLTFGAGSRLTVL.

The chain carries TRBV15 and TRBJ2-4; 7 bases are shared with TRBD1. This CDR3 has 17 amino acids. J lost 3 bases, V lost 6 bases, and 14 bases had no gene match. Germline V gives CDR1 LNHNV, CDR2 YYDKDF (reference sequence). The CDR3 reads CATRTTGRRIDKNIQYF. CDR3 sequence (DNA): TGTGCCACCAGGACGACAGGGCGGAGAATCGACAAAAACATTCAGTACTTC.

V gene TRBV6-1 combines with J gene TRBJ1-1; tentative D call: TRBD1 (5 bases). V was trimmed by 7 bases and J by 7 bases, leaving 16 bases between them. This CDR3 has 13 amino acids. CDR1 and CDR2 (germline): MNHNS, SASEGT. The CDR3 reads CASKVGAQDEAFF. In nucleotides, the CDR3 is TGTGCCAGCAAGGTTGGGGCACAGGATGAAGCTTTCTTT.

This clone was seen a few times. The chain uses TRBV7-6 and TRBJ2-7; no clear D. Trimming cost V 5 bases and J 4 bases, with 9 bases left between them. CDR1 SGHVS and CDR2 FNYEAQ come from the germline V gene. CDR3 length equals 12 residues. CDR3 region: CASSDDIYEQYF. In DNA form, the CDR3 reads TGTGCCAGCAGCGATGACATTTACGAGCAGTACTTC.

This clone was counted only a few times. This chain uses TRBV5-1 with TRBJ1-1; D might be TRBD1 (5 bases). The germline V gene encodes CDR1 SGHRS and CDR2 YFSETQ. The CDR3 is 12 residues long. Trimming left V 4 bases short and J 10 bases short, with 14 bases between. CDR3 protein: CASSGAQGIAFF. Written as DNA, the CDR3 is TGCGCCAGCAGCGGGGCGCAGGGTATAGCTTTCTTT.

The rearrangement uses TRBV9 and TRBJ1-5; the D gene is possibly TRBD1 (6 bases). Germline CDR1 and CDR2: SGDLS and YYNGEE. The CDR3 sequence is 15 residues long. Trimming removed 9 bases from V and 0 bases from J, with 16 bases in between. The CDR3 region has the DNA TGTGCCACCCCGACAGGAGATTATAGCAATCAGCCCCAGCATTTT. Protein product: CATPTGDYSNQPQHF.

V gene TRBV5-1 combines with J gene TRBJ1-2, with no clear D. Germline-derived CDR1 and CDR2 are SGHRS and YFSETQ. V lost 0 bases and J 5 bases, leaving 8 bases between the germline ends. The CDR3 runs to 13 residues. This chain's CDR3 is CASSLDREYGYTF. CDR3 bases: TGCGCCAGCAGCTTGGATCGGGAATATGGCTACACCTTC.

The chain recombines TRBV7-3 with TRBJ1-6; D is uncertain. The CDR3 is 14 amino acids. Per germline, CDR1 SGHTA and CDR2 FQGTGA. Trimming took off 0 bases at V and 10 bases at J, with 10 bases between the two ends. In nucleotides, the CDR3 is TGTGCCAGCAGCTTAACCAGTCCGGGGTCACCCCTCCACTTT. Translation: CASSLTSPGSPLHF.

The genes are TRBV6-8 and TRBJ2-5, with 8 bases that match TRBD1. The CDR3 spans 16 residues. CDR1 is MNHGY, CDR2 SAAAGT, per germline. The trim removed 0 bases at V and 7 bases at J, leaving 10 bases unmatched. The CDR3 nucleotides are TGTGCCAGCAGTTACTCGGCCCGGACAGGGAAAGGGACCCAGTACTTC. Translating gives CASSYSARTGKGTQYF.

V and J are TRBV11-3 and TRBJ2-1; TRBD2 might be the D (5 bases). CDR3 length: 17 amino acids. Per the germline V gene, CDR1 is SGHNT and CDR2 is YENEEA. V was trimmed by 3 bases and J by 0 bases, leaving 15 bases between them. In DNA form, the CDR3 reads TGTGCCAGCAGCTTCGCCGAGCGGATGAGCTCCTACAATGAGCAGTTCTTC. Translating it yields CASSFAERMSSYNEQFF. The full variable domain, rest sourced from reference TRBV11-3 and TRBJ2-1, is EAGVVQSPRYKIIEKKQPVAFWCNPISGHNTLYWYLQNLGQGPELLIRYENEEAVDDSQLPKDRFSAERLKGVDSTLKIQPAELGDSAVYLCASSFAERMSSYNEQFFGPGTRLTVL.